This T cell receptor beta chain was identified in a study of control samples from healthy donors and cancer patients. Only one count was recorded for this clone. Other DNA sequences of this sample code for an identical CDR3. Generated by immunoSEQ multiplex PCR, the TCRdb table keeps only in-frame clones and is missing some. The sample includes 150,000 or so clones, 88% of them seen just once. This CDR3 region has 13 residues. Germline CDR1 reads MDHEN; CDR2 reads SYDVKM. V was shortened by 7 bases and J by 2 bases, with 11 bases between the two germline ends. The chain is built from TRBV28 and TRBJ1-1; D is unclear. This clonotype originated in a man younger than 35 in good health. The sequencing input was blood. Written as DNA, the CDR3 is TGTGCCAGCATTACCTGGAGTAACACTGAAGCTTTCTTT. Amino acids: CASITWSNTEAFF. Together with reference TRBV28 and TRBJ1-1, the CDR3 gives the full variable domain: DVKVTQSSRYLVKRTGEKVFLECVQDMDHENMFWYRQDPGLGLRLIYFSYDVKMKEKGDIPEGYSVSREKKERFSLILESASTNQTSMYLCASITWSNTEAFFGQGTRLTVV.